The rows below give T cell receptor beta chains drawn from one sample of a study of blood T cell repertoires in COVID-19. The data were produced by immunoSEQ multiplex PCR, yet TCRdb's version contains in-frame clones alone and is incomplete. The data hold roughly 220,000 clones, with roughly 85% observed a single time. Sequencing was performed on peripheral blood. The receptors shown here come from a young man who had recovered from COVID-19. Both conserved end residues are part of each CDR3. A D gene is named only where the DNA matches it firmly. Rows give clone size only sometimes, using once, few, many, or a class for an expanded clone.

V gene	J gene	D gene	clone size	CDR3 DNA	CDR3 protein
TRBV4-3	TRBJ1-2	TRBD1	once	TGCGCCAGCAGCCAACCGAGCAGGGGGGAAGGCTACACCTTC	CASSQPSRGEGYTF
TRBV3-1/TRBV3-2	TRBJ2-5	NA	NA	TGTGCCAGCAGCCAAGTCCCCCAGGGGCCAGGTAGAGAGACCCAGTACTTC	CASSQVPQGPGRETQYF
TRBV5-1	TRBJ2-3	NA	once	TGCGCCAGCAGCTTGGTTACAGGGAAGATCAGGGATACGCAGTATTTT	CASSLVTGKIRDTQYF
TRBV25-1	TRBJ1-2	NA	NA	TGTGCCAGCAGTTCTTTACAATCCTATGGCTACACCTTC	CASSSLQSYGYTF
TRBV27	TRBJ2-1	NA	NA	TGTGCCACCTCGGGACTCTCCTTCTCCTACTCCTACAATGAGCAGTTCTTC	CATSGLSFSYSYNEQFF
TRBV29-1	TRBJ1-1	NA	NA	TGCAGCGTTGAAGAAGTTTTTGCATCGGTGGACACTGAAGCTTTCTTT	CSVEEVFASVDTEAFF
TRBV6-5	TRBJ1-2	NA	NA	TGTGCCACCAGGTGGGGCTACTATGGCTACACCTTC	CATRWGYYGYTF
TRBV27	TRBJ1-5	NA	once	TGTGCCAGCAGTTTAAGCAGGGTAGGACAGCCCCAGCATTTT	CASSLSRVGQPQHF
TRBV5-1	TRBJ2-7	TRBD2	once	TGCGCCAGCAGCCCCATAAGCGGGGCCTCCTACGAGCAGTACTTC	CASSPISGASYEQYF
TRBV25-1	TRBJ2-5	NA	NA	TGTGCCAGCAGTGAATATGCGAAACCCCAAGAGACCCAGTACTTC	CASSEYAKPQETQYF
TRBV2	TRBJ1-6	NA	NA	TGTGCCAGCAGTGAAGGGCACTCACCCCTCCACTTT	CASSEGHSPLHF
TRBV5-4	TRBJ1-2	NA	few	TGTGCCAGCAGCGCCTCTATGCTTGCTAACTATGGCTACACCTTC	CASSASMLANYGYTF
TRBV5-1	TRBJ2-1	NA	NA	TGCGCCAGCAGCTTCAGGGATGAGCAGTTCTTC	CASSFRDEQFF
TRBV12-3/TRBV12-4	TRBJ1-5	NA	NA	TGTGCCAGCAGCCGGAATCAGCCCCAGCATTTT	CASSRNQPQHF
TRBV4-3	TRBJ2-2	NA	NA	TGCGCCAGCAGCCAAGATTTGCCTTGGAGTTGGGCCGGGGAGCTGTTTTTT	CASSQDLPWSWAGELFF
TRBV10-3	TRBJ2-3	TRBD2	NA	TGTGCCATCAGTGAGTTGACTAGCGTAGTTCGAGATACGCAGTATTTT	CAISELTSVVRDTQYF
TRBV5-1	TRBJ2-3	NA	NA	TGCGCCAGCAGCTTGGGGACAAGAAGCACAGATACGCAGTATTTT	CASSLGTRSTDTQYF